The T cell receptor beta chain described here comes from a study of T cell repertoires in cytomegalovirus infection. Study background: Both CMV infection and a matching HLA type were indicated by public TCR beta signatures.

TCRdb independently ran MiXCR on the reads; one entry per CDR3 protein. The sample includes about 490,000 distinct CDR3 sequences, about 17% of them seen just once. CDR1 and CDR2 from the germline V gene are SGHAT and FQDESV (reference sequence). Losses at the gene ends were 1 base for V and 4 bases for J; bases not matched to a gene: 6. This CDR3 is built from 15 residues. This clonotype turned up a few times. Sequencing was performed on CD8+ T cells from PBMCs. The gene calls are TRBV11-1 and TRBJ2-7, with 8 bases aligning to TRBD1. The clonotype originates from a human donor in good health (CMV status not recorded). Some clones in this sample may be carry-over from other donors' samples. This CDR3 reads CASSLGQGMVYEQYF. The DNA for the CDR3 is TGTGCCAGCAGCTTAGGACAGGGGATGGTTTACGAGCAGTACTTC.